This T cell receptor (beta chain) was recovered during a study of naive and memory T cell subsets. Two oligonucleotides, mixed equimolar, formed the beta constant-region primer covering TRBC1 and TRBC2. The ligated cDNA underwent four PCR rounds using SP2 and nested alpha and beta constant-region primers. TCRdb re-called the UMI-ligation and nested PCR reads through MiXCR, storing one row per CDR3 protein. The table includes tens of thousands of distinct CDR3 sequences, over 9% detected once. This clonotype was seen a handful of times. Germline V gene data show CDR1 as MNHNY and CDR2 as SVGAGI (reference sequence). The CDR3 covers 19 residues. Germline trimming cut 11 bases from V and 0 bases from J; bases unmatched to any gene: 24.

This rearrangement joins TRBV6-6 to TRBJ2-7, with 8 nucleotides matching TRBD1. Sample: naive CD8+ T cells from blood. This clonotype was sampled from a human donor in good health. CDR3 residues: CAGGNFGQGQPTHSYEQYF. The CDR3 bases are TGTGCCGGGGGTAATTTTGGACAGGGACAACCAACACACTCCTACGAGCAGTACTTC.